These 7 T cell receptor beta chains were all obtained from the same sample, sequenced in a study of cytomegalovirus exposure and HLA in healthy donors. PCR amplification relied on 60 Vbeta primers (plus 13 Jbeta primers). The assay was immunoSEQ multiplex PCR, and TCRdb's table has in-frame clones only and misses some. The sample has about 160,000 clones, 65% to 80% seen once; the top ten hold about 4.4%. Sequencing used PBMCs. The receptors originated from a man in his forties in good health and CMV-seronegative.

The rearrangement links TRBV4-3 to TRBJ1-5; no reliable D call. This CDR3 contains 15 residues. CDR1 LGHNA and CDR2 YSLEER come from the germline V gene. V lost 0 bases and J 1 base, leaving 7 bases between the germline ends. The CDR3: CASSQEGLSNQPQHF. The CDR3 DNA sequence: TGCGCCAGCAGCCAAGAGGGCCTGAGCAATCAGCCCCAGCATTTT.

The chain carries TRBV4-1 and TRBJ1-1; 7 nucleotides line up with TRBD1. The germline V gene encodes CDR1 MGHRA and CDR2 YSYEKL. The CDR3 is made up of 14 amino acids. The ends lost 4 bases at V and 1 base at J; junction bases unmatched: 3. CDR3 amino acids: CASSRRDRNTEAFF. In DNA form, the CDR3 reads TGCGCCAGCAGCCGCCGGGACAGGAACACTGAAGCTTTCTTT.

The chain couples TRBV19 to TRBJ1-5; 8 nucleotides line up with TRBD1. V lost 1 base and J lost 7; bases outside the gene matches: 3. Germline CDR1 is LNHDA and CDR2 is SQIVND (reference sequence). The CDR3 runs to 14 residues. The CDR3 reads CASSIGQGLQPQHF. The CDR3 nucleotides read TGTGCCAGTAGTATAGGACAGGGGCTGCAGCCCCAGCATTTT.

The chain is built from TRBV2 and TRBJ2-2, with TRBD1 as a possible D gene (5 bases). Germline V gene data show CDR1 as SNHLY and CDR2 as FYNNEI. The CDR3 loop spans 15 amino acids. V lost 3 bases to trimming and J lost 4 bases, with 12 bases between them. The chain's CDR3 is CASSDASGSTGELFF. CDR3 coding DNA: TGTGCCAGCAGTGATGCGTCAGGGTCCACCGGGGAGCTGTTTTTT.

The chain links TRBV7-9 to TRBJ2-2, with TRBD2 matching 10 bases. The length of the CDR3 is 19 residues. After removal of 3 bases from V and 7 bases from J, the junction contained 17 bases not matched to a gene. The V gene's germline CDR1 is SEHNR and CDR2 FQNEAQ (reference sequence). In DNA form, the CDR3 reads TGTGCCAGCAGCTTCTGGCCCCTAGCTAGCGGGGGTGTCGGCGGGGAGCTGTTTTTT. It encodes CASSFWPLASGGVGGELFF. Filled out from reference TRBV7-9 and TRBJ2-2, the complete variable domain reads DTGVSQNPRHKITKRGQNVTFRCDPISEHNRLYWYRQTLGQGPEFLTYFQNEAQLEKSRLLSDRFSAERPKGSFSTLEIQRTEQGDSAMYLCASSFWPLASGGVGGELFFGEGSRLTVL.

This chain uses TRBV4-1 with TRBJ2-7, with D possibly being TRBD2 (6 bases). Trimming pared 4 bases from V and 4 bases from J, leaving 20 bases between. The CDR3 is made up of 16 amino acids. Germline V gene lookup returns CDR1 MGHRA and CDR2 YSYEKL. The CDR3 DNA follows: TGCGCCAGCAGCCTCCTTGCCGGGCCCGGAGGGTACGAGCAGTACTTC. Protein product: CASSLLAGPGGYEQYF.

The rearrangement joins TRBV5-6 to TRBJ1-2; D might be TRBD1 (6 bases). From germline, CDR1 is SGHDT and CDR2 YYEEEE. The CDR3 is 13 residues long. Trimming removed 5 bases from V and 2 bases from J, with 10 bases in between. The CDR3 region has the DNA TGTGCCAGCAGGGGGGCCGGGAACTATGGCTACACCTTC. Its protein is CASRGAGNYGYTF.